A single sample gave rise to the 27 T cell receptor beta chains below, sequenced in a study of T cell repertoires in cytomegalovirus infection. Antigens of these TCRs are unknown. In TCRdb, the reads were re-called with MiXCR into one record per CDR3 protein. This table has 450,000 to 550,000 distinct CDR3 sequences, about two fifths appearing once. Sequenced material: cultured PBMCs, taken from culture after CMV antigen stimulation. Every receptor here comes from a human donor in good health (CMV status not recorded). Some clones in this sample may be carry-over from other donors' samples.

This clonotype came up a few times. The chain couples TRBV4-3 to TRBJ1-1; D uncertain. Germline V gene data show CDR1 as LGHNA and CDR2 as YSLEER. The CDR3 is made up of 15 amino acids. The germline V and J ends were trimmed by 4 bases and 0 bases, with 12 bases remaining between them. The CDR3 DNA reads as TGCGCCAGCAGCCGAAGCCGGACCATGAACACTGAAGCTTTCTTT. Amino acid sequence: CASSRSRTMNTEAFF.

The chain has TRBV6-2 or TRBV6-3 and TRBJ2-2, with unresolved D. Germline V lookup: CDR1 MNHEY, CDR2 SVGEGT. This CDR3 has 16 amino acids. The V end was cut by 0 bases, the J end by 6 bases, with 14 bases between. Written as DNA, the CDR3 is TGTGCCAGCAGTTACTCCGTTTTTAGTAGTTCCGGGGAGCTGTTTTTT. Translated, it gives CASSYSVFSSSGELFF.

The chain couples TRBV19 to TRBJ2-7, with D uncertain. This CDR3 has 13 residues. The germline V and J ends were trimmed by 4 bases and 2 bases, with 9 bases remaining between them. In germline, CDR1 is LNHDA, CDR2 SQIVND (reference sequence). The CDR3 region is CASSTQTAYEQYF. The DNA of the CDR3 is TGTGCCAGTAGTACACAGACCGCCTACGAGCAGTACTTC.

The CDR3 loop reads CASSLAGLAGVGGELFF. The CDR3, as DNA: TGTGCCAGCAGCTTAGCGGGACTAGCGGGAGTAGGCGGGGAGCTGTTTTTT. The J gene is TRBJ2-2, the V gene TRBV7-8; 14 bases fit TRBD2. Germline V gene lookup returns CDR1 SGHVS and CDR2 FQNEAQ. J lost 7 bases, V lost 0 bases, and 4 bases had no gene match. The length of the CDR3 is 17 residues. Full variable domain (rest looked up from reference TRBV7-8 and TRBJ2-2): GAGVSQSPRYKVAKRGQDVALRCDPISGHVSLFWYQQALGQGPEFLTYFQNEAQLDKSGLPSDRFFAERPEGSVSTLKIQRTQQEDSAVYLCASSLAGLAGVGGELFFGEGSRLTVL.

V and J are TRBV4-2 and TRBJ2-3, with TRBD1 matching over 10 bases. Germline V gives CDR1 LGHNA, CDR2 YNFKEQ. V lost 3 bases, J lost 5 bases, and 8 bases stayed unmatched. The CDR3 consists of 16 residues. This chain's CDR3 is CASSQVGGQGKDTQYF. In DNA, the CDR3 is TGTGCCAGCAGCCAGGTGGGGGGACAGGGGAAAGATACGCAGTATTTT.

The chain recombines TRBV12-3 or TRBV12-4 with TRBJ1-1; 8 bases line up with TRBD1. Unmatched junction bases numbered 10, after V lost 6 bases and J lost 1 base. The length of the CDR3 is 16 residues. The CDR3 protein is CASRQGASRGNTEAFF. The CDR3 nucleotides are TGTGCCAGCAGGCAGGGGGCGTCGCGAGGGAACACTGAAGCTTTCTTT.

In DNA, the CDR3 is TGCAGTGCTCCTGGGGGGGCGAGCGATGAGCAGTTCTTC. Its protein is CSAPGGASDEQFF. This chain uses TRBV20-1 with TRBJ2-1; D might be TRBD2 (7 bases). Per the germline V gene, CDR1 is DFQATT and CDR2 is SNEGSKA (reference sequence). The germline V and J ends were trimmed by 5 bases and 8 bases, with 16 bases remaining between them. The CDR3 length is 13 residues.

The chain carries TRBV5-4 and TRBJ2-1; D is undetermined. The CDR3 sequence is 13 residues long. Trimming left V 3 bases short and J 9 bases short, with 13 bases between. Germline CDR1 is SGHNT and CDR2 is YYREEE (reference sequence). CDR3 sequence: CASSWNGHAEQFF. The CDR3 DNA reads TGTGCCAGCAGCTGGAACGGGCACGCTGAGCAGTTCTTC.

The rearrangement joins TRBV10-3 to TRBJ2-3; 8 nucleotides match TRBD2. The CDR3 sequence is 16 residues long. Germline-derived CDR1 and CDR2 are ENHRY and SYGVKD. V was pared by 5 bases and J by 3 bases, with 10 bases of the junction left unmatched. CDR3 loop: CAISPAGVAGTDTQYF. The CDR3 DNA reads TGTGCCATCAGTCCCGCTGGGGTAGCGGGGACAGATACGCAGTATTTT.

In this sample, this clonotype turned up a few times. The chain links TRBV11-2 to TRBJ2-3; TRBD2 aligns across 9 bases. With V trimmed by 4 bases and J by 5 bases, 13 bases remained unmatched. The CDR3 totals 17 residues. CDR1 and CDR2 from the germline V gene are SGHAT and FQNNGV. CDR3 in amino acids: CASSSLLAGGPEDTQYF. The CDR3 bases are TGTGCCAGCAGCTCCCTCTTGGCGGGAGGGCCGGAAGATACGCAGTATTTT.

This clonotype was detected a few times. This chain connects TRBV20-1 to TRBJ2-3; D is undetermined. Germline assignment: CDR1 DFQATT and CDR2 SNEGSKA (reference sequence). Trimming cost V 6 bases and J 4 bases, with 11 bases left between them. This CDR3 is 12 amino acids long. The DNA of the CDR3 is TGCAGTGCCCACCCCCCCGCAGATACGCAGTATTTT. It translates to CSAHPPADTQYF.

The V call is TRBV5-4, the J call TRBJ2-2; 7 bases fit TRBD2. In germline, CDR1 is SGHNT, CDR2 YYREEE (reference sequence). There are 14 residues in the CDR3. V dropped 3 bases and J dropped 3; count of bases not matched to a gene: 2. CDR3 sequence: CASSWGLYTGELFF. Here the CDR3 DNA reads TGTGCCAGCAGCTGGGGACTATACACCGGGGAGCTGTTTTTT.

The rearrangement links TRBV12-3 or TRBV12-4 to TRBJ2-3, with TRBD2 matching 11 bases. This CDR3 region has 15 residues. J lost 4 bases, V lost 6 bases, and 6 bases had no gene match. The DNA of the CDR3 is TGTGCCAGCAGCCCCCTAGCGGGGGGCGCAGATACGCAGTATTTT. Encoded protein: CASSPLAGGADTQYF.

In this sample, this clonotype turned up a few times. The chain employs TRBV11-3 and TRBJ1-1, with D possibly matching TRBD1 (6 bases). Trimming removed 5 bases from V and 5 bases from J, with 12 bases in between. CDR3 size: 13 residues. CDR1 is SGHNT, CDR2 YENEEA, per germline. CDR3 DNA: TGTGCCAGCAGCGGGGGGCAGGGGACTGAAGCTTTCTTT. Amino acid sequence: CASSGGQGTEAFF. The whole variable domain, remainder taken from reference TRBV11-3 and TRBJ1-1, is EAGVVQSPRYKIIEKKQPVAFWCNPISGHNTLYWYLQNLGQGPELLIRYENEEAVDDSQLPKDRFSAERLKGVDSTLKIQPAELGDSAVYLCASSGGQGTEAFFGQGTRLTVV.

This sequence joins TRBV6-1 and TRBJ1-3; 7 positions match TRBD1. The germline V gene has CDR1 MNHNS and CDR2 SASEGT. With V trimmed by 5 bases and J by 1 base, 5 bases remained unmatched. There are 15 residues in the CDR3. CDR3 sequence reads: CASSLGQLSGNTIYF. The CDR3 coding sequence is TGTGCCAGCAGTTTGGGACAGTTGTCTGGAAACACCATATATTTT.

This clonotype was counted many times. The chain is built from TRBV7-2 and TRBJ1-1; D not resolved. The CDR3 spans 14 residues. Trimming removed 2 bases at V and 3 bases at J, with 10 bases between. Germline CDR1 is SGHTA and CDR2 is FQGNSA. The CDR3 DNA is TGTGCCAGCAGCTTACGACACCGGGACACTGAAGCTTTCTTT. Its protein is CASSLRHRDTEAFF.

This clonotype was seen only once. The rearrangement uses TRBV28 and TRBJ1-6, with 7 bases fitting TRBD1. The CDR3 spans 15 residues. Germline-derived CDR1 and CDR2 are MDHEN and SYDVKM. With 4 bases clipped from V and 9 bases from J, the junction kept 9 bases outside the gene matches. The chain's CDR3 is CASSSPTGRSSPLHF. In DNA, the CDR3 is TGTGCCAGCAGTTCCCCGACAGGGCGGAGTTCACCCCTCCACTTT.

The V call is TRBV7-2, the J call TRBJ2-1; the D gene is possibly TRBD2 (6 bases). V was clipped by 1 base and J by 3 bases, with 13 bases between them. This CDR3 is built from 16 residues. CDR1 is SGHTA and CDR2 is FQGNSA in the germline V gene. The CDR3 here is CASSLVGGSGYNEQFF. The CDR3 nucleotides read TGTGCCAGCAGCTTAGTAGGAGGGTCTGGCTACAATGAGCAGTTCTTC.

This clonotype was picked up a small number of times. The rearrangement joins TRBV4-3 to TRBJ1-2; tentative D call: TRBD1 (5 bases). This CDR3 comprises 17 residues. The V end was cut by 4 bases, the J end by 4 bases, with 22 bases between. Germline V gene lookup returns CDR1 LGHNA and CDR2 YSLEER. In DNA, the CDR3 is TGCGCCAGCAGCCCCATGGGGCCCGCACGGGGCTCCTATGGCTACACCTTC. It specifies CASSPMGPARGSYGYTF.

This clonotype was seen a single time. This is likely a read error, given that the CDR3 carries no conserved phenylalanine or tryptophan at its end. CDR3: CASDTRDINNEQFC. In nucleotides, the CDR3 is TGTGCCAGCGACACACGGGACATCAACAATGAGCAGTTCTGC. The chain has TRBV7-9 and TRBJ2-1; a weak D match, TRBD1 (6 bases). The CDR3 is 14 amino acids. Germline loops: CDR1 SEHNR, CDR2 FQNEAQ (reference sequence). The ends were cut back, 8 bases at V and 5 bases at J, with 16 bases in the middle.

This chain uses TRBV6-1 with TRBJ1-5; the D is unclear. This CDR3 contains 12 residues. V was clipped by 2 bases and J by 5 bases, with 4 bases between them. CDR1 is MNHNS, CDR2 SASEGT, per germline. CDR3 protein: CASSESYQPQHF. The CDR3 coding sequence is TGTGCCAGCAGTGAAAGTTATCAGCCCCAGCATTTT.

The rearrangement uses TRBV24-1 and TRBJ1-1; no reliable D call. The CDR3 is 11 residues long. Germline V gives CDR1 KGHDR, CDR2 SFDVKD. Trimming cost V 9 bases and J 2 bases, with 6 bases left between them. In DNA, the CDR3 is TGTGCCACCCGGGGTAACACTGAAGCTTTCTTT. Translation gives CATRGNTEAFF.

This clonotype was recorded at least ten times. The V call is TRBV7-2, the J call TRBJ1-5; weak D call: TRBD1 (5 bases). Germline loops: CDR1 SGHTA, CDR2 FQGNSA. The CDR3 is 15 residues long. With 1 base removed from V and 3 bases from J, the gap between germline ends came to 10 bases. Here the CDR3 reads CASSLGTGDNQPQHF. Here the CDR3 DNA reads TGTGCCAGCAGCTTAGGCACAGGCGACAATCAGCCCCAGCATTTT.

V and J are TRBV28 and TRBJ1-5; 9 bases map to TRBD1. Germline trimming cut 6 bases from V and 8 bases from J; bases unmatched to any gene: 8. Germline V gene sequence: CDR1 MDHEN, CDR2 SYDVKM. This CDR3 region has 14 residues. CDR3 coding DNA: TGTGCCAGCAGATTAGACAGGGGGAGGGAGCCCCAGCATTTT. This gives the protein CASRLDRGREPQHF.

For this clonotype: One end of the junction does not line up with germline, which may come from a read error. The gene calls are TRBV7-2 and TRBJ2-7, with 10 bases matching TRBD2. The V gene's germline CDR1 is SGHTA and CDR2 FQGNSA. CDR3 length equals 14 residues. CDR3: CASRLAGGLYEQYF. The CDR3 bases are TGTGCCAGCAGGTTAGCGGGAGGCCTCTACGAGCAGTACTTC.

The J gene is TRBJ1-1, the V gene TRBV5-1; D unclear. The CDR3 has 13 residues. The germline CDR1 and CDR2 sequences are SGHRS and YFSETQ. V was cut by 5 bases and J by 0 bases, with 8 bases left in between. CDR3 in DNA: TGCGCCAGCAGGGTTGGGGTGAACACTGAAGCTTTCTTT. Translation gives CASRVGVNTEAFF.

This CDR3 is CASSLTSGTQETQYF. The CDR3 DNA reads TGTGCCAGCAGTCTTACTAGCGGGACTCAAGAGACCCAGTACTTC. The chain uses TRBV27 and TRBJ2-5; 10 bases agree with TRBD2. V dropped 5 bases and J dropped 2; count of bases not matched to a gene: 5. The germline CDR1 and CDR2 sequences are MNHEY and SMNVEV (reference sequence). The CDR3 extends over 15 amino acids.